Listed below are T cell receptor beta chains from one sample, sequenced in a study of blood T cells in healthy people across ages. TCRdb processed the 5' RACE reads anew with MiXCR; each CDR3 protein has one entry. In the table there are 730,000 or so distinct CDR3 sequences, 43% of which are singletons. The sequenced sample consisted of blood. The receptors shown here come from a woman aged 60-70 years in good health. Both conserved end residues are part of each CDR3. D genes are given only for firm matches. Not all rows give a size; the values are once, few, many and, for expanded clones, a class.

CDR3 DNA,CDR3 protein,clone size,V gene,D gene,J gene
TGTGCCAGCAGCCAAGAGAACAGTAAAGAGACCCAGTACTTC,CASSQENSKETQYF,.,TRBV3-1,.,TRBJ2-5
TGTGCCAGCAGCTTATACCCACAAGCCACAGATACGCAGTATTTT,CASSLYPQATDTQYF,few,TRBV7-2,.,TRBJ2-3
TGTGCCAGCAGCAGGGTCTTTTCTAACTATGGCTACACCTTC,CASSRVFSNYGYTF,.,TRBV6-5,.,TRBJ1-2
TGCAGCGCTCGACTATCTAACTCCAACGAGCAGTACTTC,CSARLSNSNEQYF,.,TRBV29-1,.,TRBJ2-7
TGCGCCAGCAGCTTGGGGCTTGAGGATCAGCCCCAGCATTTT,CASSLGLEDQPQHF,.,TRBV5-1,.,TRBJ1-5
TGTGCCGGCACCGGGACACCTATGAACACTGAAGCTTTCTTT,CAGTGTPMNTEAFF,.,TRBV6-1,.,TRBJ1-1
TGTGCCAGCAGCTTAGGAGGGGTAGCGGGATACGCGTATTTT,CASSLGGVAGYAYF,.,TRBV7-2,TRBD2,TRBJ2-3
TGCAGTGCTGGGCTAGCGGGAGTCTCCTACGAGCAGTACTTC,CSAGLAGVSYEQYF,.,TRBV20-1,TRBD2,TRBJ2-7
TGCAGCGTTGATTTGTCCAGAAACACTGAAGCTTTCTTT,CSVDLSRNTEAFF,.,TRBV29-1,.,TRBJ1-1
TGCGCCAGCGCGCCCCAGTCTAGCGGGGGGCTCAATGAGCAGTACTTC,CASAPQSSGGLNEQYF,.,TRBV5-1,TRBD2,TRBJ2-7
TGTGCCAGCAGCCGCAGGGTTGAAGCTTTCTTT,CASSRRVEAFF,.,TRBV6-2/TRBV6-3,.,TRBJ1-1
TGTGCCAGCAGTCCTCTTGCTGGGCTAGCGGGGGGCCGCGCGACAGATACGCAGTATTTT,CASSPLAGLAGGRATDTQYF,few,TRBV28,TRBD2,TRBJ2-3
TGCAGTGCTAGAGATCTGAGACAGGGTGAAAGAGGGAATCAGCCCCAGCATTTT,CSARDLRQGERGNQPQHF,.,TRBV20-1,TRBD1,TRBJ1-5
TGCAGCGTTGAAGGGGCTGATGGCCTAAGAAGTACGCAGTATTTT,CSVEGADGLRSTQYF,once,TRBV29-1,.,TRBJ2-3
TGTGCCAGCAGCCTGACCGGGGACAGGGTAATCAATGAGCAGTTCTTC,CASSLTGDRVINEQFF,few,TRBV11-2,TRBD1,TRBJ2-1
TGTGCCAGTAGTTCCCCGGCAGCGCGTCTCTATGGCTACACCTTC,CASSSPAARLYGYTF,few,TRBV19,.,TRBJ1-2
TGTGCCATCAGTGACAAGTTAAAACCTGAAGCTTTCTTT,CAISDKLKPEAFF,.,TRBV10-3,.,TRBJ1-1
TGTGCCAGCAGTTTACCCACAGGCACTGAAGCTTTCTTT,CASSLPTGTEAFF,.,TRBV6-2/TRBV6-3,.,TRBJ1-1
TGCAGTGCTCCGGGAGGTCCTTCCAATCAGCCCCAGCATTTT,CSAPGGPSNQPQHF,.,TRBV20-1,.,TRBJ1-5
TGTGCCAGCAGCCTCCTGGGCCTCGGCGATGAGCAGTTCTTC,CASSLLGLGDEQFF,.,TRBV12-3/TRBV12-4,.,TRBJ2-1
TGCGCCAGCAGCTTTCGGACAGGGAGTTCCTACGAGCAGTACTTC,CASSFRTGSSYEQYF,many,TRBV5-1,TRBD1,TRBJ2-7
TGTGCCAGCAGCCGGGACGGCCTTAATGAAAAACTGTTTTTT,CASSRDGLNEKLFF,.,TRBV7-9,.,TRBJ1-4
TGCAGTGCTAGGGGGGACCTGTACAATGAGCAGTTCTTC,CSARGDLYNEQFF,.,TRBV20-1,.,TRBJ2-1